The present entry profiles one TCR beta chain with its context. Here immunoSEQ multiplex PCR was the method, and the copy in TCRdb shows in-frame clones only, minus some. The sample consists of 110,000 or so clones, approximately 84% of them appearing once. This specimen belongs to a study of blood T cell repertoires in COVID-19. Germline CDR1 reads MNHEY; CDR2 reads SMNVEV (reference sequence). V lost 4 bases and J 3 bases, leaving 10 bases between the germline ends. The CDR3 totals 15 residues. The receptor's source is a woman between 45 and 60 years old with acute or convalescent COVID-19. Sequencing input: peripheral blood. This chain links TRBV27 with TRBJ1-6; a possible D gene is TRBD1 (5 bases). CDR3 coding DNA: TGTGCCAGCAGTTCCTCGGGGGTCTATAATTCACCCCTCCACTTT. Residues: CASSSSGVYNSPLHF.